These 26 T cell receptor beta chains came from one sample sequenced in a study of CD8+ T cells in alopecia areata. Treatment here: oral pan-JAK inhibitor, 5-10 mg twice daily. In each case, RNA was isolated and then reverse transcribed into cDNA as the sequencing template. Assay used: immunoSEQ multiplex PCR; TCRdb lists only in-frame clones, some missing. The sample lists some 170,000 clones, about 61% occurring once. Sequenced here: CD4+ T cells sorted from blood, sampled between weeks 55 and 65, from a patient treated with tofacitinib. Receptors originate from a human donor with alopecia areata.

On this clone: The junction departs from the called germline gene at one end, perhaps through a read error. The chain links TRBV7-9 to TRBJ2-5; D possibly corresponds to TRBD1 (5 bases). This CDR3 region has 13 residues. Germline V lookup: CDR1 SEHNR, CDR2 FQNEAQ (reference sequence). For the CDR3, the DNA is TGTGCCAGCACCTTAAGGGGTGAAGAGACCCAGTACTTC. It is translated as CASTLRGEETQYF.

The genes are TRBV5-1 and TRBJ1-1; D is ambiguous. The germline gives CDR1 SGHRS, CDR2 YFSETQ. There are 13 residues in the CDR3. With 5 bases removed from V and 8 bases from J, the gap between germline ends came to 16 bases. The CDR3 sequence: CASRRSAALEAFF. The CDR3 nucleotides are TGCGCCAGCAGAAGAAGTGCTGCCCTAGAAGCTTTCTTT.

In its sample, this clone was seen a few times. The J gene is TRBJ2-7, the V gene TRBV29-1, with 11 bases fitting TRBD1. Germline CDR1 and CDR2: SQVTM and ANQGSEA. The CDR3 has 14 residues. With V trimmed by 4 bases and J by 2 bases, 4 bases remained unmatched. CDR3 sequence: CSVVGTGGAYEQYF. DNA for the CDR3: TGCAGCGTTGTAGGGACAGGGGGAGCCTACGAGCAGTACTTC.

This chain joins TRBV10-3 and TRBJ1-6; no reliable D call. The ends were cut back, 8 bases at V and 10 bases at J, with 15 bases in the middle. Germline CDR1 reads ENHRY; CDR2 reads SYGVKD. The CDR3 is 13 residues long. The CDR3 region is CAIAQLGLSPLHF. DNA for the CDR3: TGTGCCATCGCGCAATTAGGATTGTCACCCCTCCACTTT.

The genes are TRBV28 and TRBJ1-2; a weak D match, TRBD1 (5 bases). Germline values: CDR1 MDHEN, CDR2 SYDVKM. With 5 bases removed from V and 5 bases from J, the gap between germline ends came to 15 bases. CDR3 length equals 14 residues. CDR3 DNA: TGTGCCAGCAGTCCTGGGACCGCAAAGTATGGCTACACCTTC. Translating gives CASSPGTAKYGYTF.

The chain has TRBV5-1 and TRBJ1-5, with a tentative D call TRBD1 (6 bases). This CDR3 is 16 amino acids long. V dropped 7 bases and J dropped 7 bases, with 24 bases sitting between them. Germline V gives CDR1 SGHRS, CDR2 YFSETQ. CDR3 coding DNA: TGCGCCAGCTGTACAGGGAGCACCAAGCTTTGCCAGCCCCAGCATTTT. This codes for CASCTGSTKLCQPQHF.

This clone occurred once. The rearrangement joins TRBV2 to TRBJ1-6; D is ambiguous. CDR3 length equals 12 residues. V shed 5 bases and J shed 7 bases, with 6 bases lying between them. CDR1 is SNHLY and CDR2 is FYNNEI in the germline V gene. The CDR3 reads CASSQENSPLHF. In nucleotides, the CDR3 is TGTGCCAGCAGTCAGGAAAATTCACCCCTCCACTTT.

In its sample, this clone was seen a few times. The V and J genes are TRBV7-2 and TRBJ2-2; no firm D call. Germline-derived CDR1 and CDR2 are SGHTA and FQGNSA. The CDR3 loop spans 14 amino acids. Trimming left V 7 bases short and J 6 bases short, with 15 bases between. The CDR3 reads CASIPGVSPGELFF. In DNA, the CDR3 is TGTGCCAGCATCCCAGGTGTCAGCCCCGGGGAGCTGTTTTTT.

The chain carries TRBV7-2 and TRBJ2-7; possible D gene TRBD2, 5 bases. Germline V gives CDR1 SGHTA, CDR2 FQGNSA. V gave up 2 bases and J gave up 3 bases, with 11 bases separating them. This CDR3 is built from 14 residues. The CDR3, as DNA: TGTGCCAGCAGCTTAAATTCGAGGGACTACGAGCAGTACTTC. This codes for CASSLNSRDYEQYF.

This clone was seen a handful of times. This chain connects TRBV29-1 to TRBJ2-7; D is undetermined. CDR1 is SQVTM, CDR2 ANQGSEA, per germline. The V end lost 4 bases, the J end lost 1 base, and 11 bases lay between the germline ends. The CDR3 covers 13 residues. DNA for the CDR3: TGCAGCGTTGTATCCGCCTTGTCCTACGAGCAGTACTTC. It specifies CSVVSALSYEQYF.

The chain recombines TRBV19 with TRBJ2-2; D perhaps matches TRBD2 (5 bases). CDR1 and CDR2 from the germline V gene are LNHDA and SQIVND (reference sequence). The CDR3 is 16 residues long. The V end lost 0 bases, the J end lost 0 bases, and 8 bases lay between the germline ends. This chain's CDR3 is CASSIDGSTNTGELFF. In DNA, the CDR3 is TGTGCCAGTAGTATAGATGGGAGTACGAACACCGGGGAGCTGTTTTTT.

The chain uses TRBV10-3 and TRBJ2-3; the D is unclear. Germline V gives CDR1 ENHRY, CDR2 SYGVKD. The CDR3 contains 12 residues. V was clipped by 4 bases and J by 5 bases, with 7 bases between them. The DNA of the CDR3 is TGTGCCATCAGTGTTTCGTTAGATACGCAGTATTTT. It specifies CAISVSLDTQYF.

This clone showed up many times. The chain employs TRBV7-8 and TRBJ1-2; 9 nucleotides agree with TRBD1. This CDR3 has 16 residues. The V segment lost 4 bases and the J segment 1 base; nucleotides outside the gene matches: 7. Germline V gene sequence: CDR1 SGHVS, CDR2 FQNEAQ. CDR3 bases: TGTGCCAGCAGCTCCCTACAGGGGGCCGTTAACTATGGCTACACCTTC. Protein: CASSSLQGAVNYGYTF.

The chain is built from TRBV7-9 and TRBJ2-1; no definite D call. There are 14 residues in the CDR3. The germline V and J ends were trimmed by 5 bases and 4 bases, with 12 bases remaining between them. Germline-derived CDR1 and CDR2 are SEHNR and FQNEAQ (reference sequence). As DNA, the CDR3 is TGTGCCAGCAGCCAGTCGGCTAGTTACAATGAGCAGTTCTTC. Its translation is CASSQSASYNEQFF.

CDR3 protein: CASRDRGSTDTQYF. The CDR3 DNA is TGTGCCAGCAGGGACAGGGGATCCACAGATACGCAGTATTTT. This chain joins TRBV2 and TRBJ2-3; 9 nucleotides agree with TRBD1. CDR3 length: 14 amino acids. Unmatched junction bases numbered 3, after V lost 6 bases and J lost 2 bases. Germline V gives CDR1 SNHLY, CDR2 FYNNEI. The whole variable domain, filled in from reference TRBV2 and TRBJ2-3, reads EPEVTQTPSHQVTQMGQEVILRCVPISNHLYFYWYRQILGQKVEFLVSFYNNEISEKSEIFDDQFSVERPDGSNFTLKIRSTKLEDSAMYFCASRDRGSTDTQYFGPGTRLTVL.

The sample holds one count of this clone. This chain connects TRBV13 to TRBJ2-7, with D possibly TRBD1 on 5 matching bases. Germline CDR1 reads PRHDT; CDR2 reads FYEKMQ (reference sequence). This CDR3 has 11 residues. The V gene lost 5 bases and the J gene lost 12 bases, with 14 bases spanning the gap. The CDR3 DNA sequence: TGTGCCAGCAGCCCTTTCAGGGAAGGGTACTTC. This encodes CASSPFREGYF.

J is TRBJ2-5 and V is TRBV20-1; D remains ambiguous. The CDR3 runs to 10 residues. CDR1 is DFQATT and CDR2 is SNEGSKA in the germline V gene (reference sequence). V was pared by 4 bases and J by 6 bases, with 6 bases between. CDR3 sequence (DNA): TGCAGTGCTATCGCGAAGACCCAGTACTTC. Translation: CSAIAKTQYF.

This rearrangement joins TRBV27 to TRBJ2-3; D uncertain. The CDR3 extends over 14 amino acids. CDR1 is MNHEY and CDR2 is SMNVEV in the germline V gene (reference sequence). V was shortened by 5 bases and J by 4 bases, with 13 bases between the two germline ends. The CDR3 reads CASSQAYPADTQYF. The CDR3 nucleotides are TGTGCCAGCAGTCAGGCCTACCCCGCAGATACGCAGTATTTT.

The chain is built from TRBV10-3 and TRBJ1-2, with 8 positions matching TRBD1. After removal of 7 bases from V and 7 bases from J, the junction contained 8 bases not matched to a gene. The CDR3 consists of 13 residues. From germline, CDR1 is ENHRY and CDR2 SYGVKD. The CDR3 here is CAITRTGTSGYTF. CDR3 DNA: TGTGCCATCACCAGGACAGGGACGAGTGGCTACACCTTC.

Note on this clone: Additional DNA sequences in this sample encode the identical CDR3. The chain recombines TRBV5-1 with TRBJ2-7; D remains unclear. The germline V gene encodes CDR1 SGHRS and CDR2 YFSETQ. Trimming took 4 bases from V and 3 from J, leaving 5 bases between them. This CDR3 region has 11 residues. The CDR3 coding sequence is TGCGCCAGCAGCCTGGACTACGAGCAGTACTTC. It yields the protein CASSLDYEQYF.

This chain joins TRBV27 and TRBJ1-2; possible D gene TRBD1, 6 bases. CDR1 and CDR2 (germline): MNHEY, SMNVEV (reference sequence). Trimming took off 5 bases at V and 4 bases at J, with 11 bases between the two ends. This CDR3 is 13 amino acids long. CDR3 coding DNA: TGTGCCAGCAGTACAACAGGGAGCTATGGCTACACCTTC. Encoded protein: CASSTTGSYGYTF.

This sequence joins TRBV29-1 and TRBJ2-7; D unresolved. CDR1 and CDR2 from the germline V gene are SQVTM and ANQGSEA. This CDR3 has 11 amino acids. Trimming removed 4 bases from V and 3 bases from J, with 7 bases in between. The CDR3 nucleotides read TGCAGCGTTGGACACCGCTACGAGCAGTACTTC. This gives the protein CSVGHRYEQYF.

This clone was seen only a few times. The gene calls are TRBV6-1 and TRBJ2-5; 9 nucleotides match TRBD2. CDR1 is MNHNS, CDR2 SASEGT, per germline. CDR3 length: 16 amino acids. V lost 1 base to trimming and J lost 2 bases; unmatched junction nucleotides: 5. The CDR3 reads CASSEGPLAGQETQYF. In nucleotides, the CDR3 is TGTGCCAGCAGTGAAGGGCCTCTAGCGGGGCAAGAGACCCAGTACTTC.

This clone was seen a handful of times. Written as DNA, the CDR3 is TGTGCCAGCAGTCTTAACCAGGGAGCGGATCAGCCCCAGCATTTT. This gives the protein CASSLNQGADQPQHF. This chain connects TRBV6-1 to TRBJ1-5, with a tentative D call TRBD1 (5 bases). Per germline, CDR1 MNHNS and CDR2 SASEGT. This CDR3 has 15 amino acids. V lost 5 bases and J lost 5, with 16 bases in between.

In this sample, this clone turned up a few times. V and J are TRBV30 and TRBJ2-7; 11 bases are shared with TRBD2. CDR1 and CDR2 from the germline V gene are GTSNPN and SVGIG (reference sequence). With V trimmed by 3 bases and J by 2 bases, 3 bases remained unmatched. CDR3 length: 14 residues. For the CDR3, the DNA is TGTGCCTGGAGCTTAGCGGGGGGGACCTACGAGCAGTACTTC. Amino acids: CAWSLAGGTYEQYF. Looking up the rest from reference TRBV30 and TRBJ2-7 gives the full variable domain: SQTIHQWPATLVQPVGSPLSLECTVEGTSNPNLYWYRQAAGRGLQLLFYSVGIGQISSEVPQNLSASRPQDRQFILSSKKLLLSDSGFYLCAWSLAGGTYEQYFGPGTRLTVT.

This chain connects TRBV29-1 to TRBJ2-1; D is possibly TRBD1 (7 bases). CDR3 length equals 14 residues. Germline-derived CDR1 and CDR2 are SQVTM and ANQGSEA. Trimming cost V 6 bases and J 4 bases, with 16 bases left between them. DNA for the CDR3: TGCAGCGTGGCTGCGGGACAGTTTTACAATGAGCAGTTCTTC. Protein product: CSVAAGQFYNEQFF.